A single sample is the source of the 3 T cell receptor beta chains below, sequenced in a study of T cell repertoires in cytomegalovirus infection. These receptors have no known antigen. TCRdb ran MiXCR on the reads and lists one entry per CDR3 protein. The data hold a few hundred thousand distinct CDR3 sequences, with under 35% observed a single time. Sequenced material: cultured PBMCs, taken from culture after CMV antigen stimulation. The source is a human donor in good health (CMV status not recorded). Some clones in this sample may be carry-over from other donors' samples.

V usage is TRBV6-2 or TRBV6-3 and J usage is TRBJ2-5; D ambiguous. Germline CDR1 reads MNHEY; CDR2 reads SVGEGT. The CDR3 length is 16 residues. Trimming removed 7 bases at V and 0 bases at J, with 18 bases between. CDR3 sequence (DNA): TGTGCCAGCACCAGAGCTAGAGGAAAGTACCAAGAGACCCAGTACTTC. It translates to CASTRARGKYQETQYF.

A few counts support this clonotype. This sequence joins TRBV7-9 and TRBJ2-7; D may be TRBD1 or TRBD2 (5 bases each). The CDR3 has 14 residues. The germline CDR1 and CDR2 sequences are SEHNR and FQNEAQ (reference sequence). V lost 5 bases to trimming and J lost 2 bases, with 13 bases between them. The CDR3 loop is CASSPGDGTYEQYF. CDR3 nucleotides: TGTGCCAGCAGCCCCGGGGACGGTACCTACGAGCAGTACTTC.

The gene calls are TRBV10-3 and TRBJ2-5, with TRBD1 matching over 8 bases. CDR3 length: 15 amino acids. CDR1 and CDR2 from the germline V gene are ENHRY and SYGVKD. The J segment lost 5 bases and the V segment lost 0 bases, leaving 5 bases of the junction unmatched. The chain's CDR3 is CAISESQGAGETQYF. The CDR3 DNA reads TGTGCCATCAGTGAGTCCCAGGGGGCAGGGGAGACCCAGTACTTC.